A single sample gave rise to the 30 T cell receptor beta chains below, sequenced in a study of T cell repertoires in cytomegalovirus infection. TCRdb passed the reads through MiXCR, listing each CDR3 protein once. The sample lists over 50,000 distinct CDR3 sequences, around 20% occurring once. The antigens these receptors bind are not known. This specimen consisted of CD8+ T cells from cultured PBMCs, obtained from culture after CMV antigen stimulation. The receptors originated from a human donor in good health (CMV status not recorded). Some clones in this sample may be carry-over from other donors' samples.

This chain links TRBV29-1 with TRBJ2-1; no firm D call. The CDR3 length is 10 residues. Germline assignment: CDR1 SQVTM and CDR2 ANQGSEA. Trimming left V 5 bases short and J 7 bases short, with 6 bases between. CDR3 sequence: CSVRKNEQFF. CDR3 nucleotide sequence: TGCAGCGTTAGGAAGAATGAGCAGTTCTTC.

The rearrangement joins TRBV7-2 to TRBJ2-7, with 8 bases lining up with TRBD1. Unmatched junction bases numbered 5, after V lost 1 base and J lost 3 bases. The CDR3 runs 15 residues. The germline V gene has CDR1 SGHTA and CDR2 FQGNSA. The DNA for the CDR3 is TGTGCCAGCAGCTTAGGTCGCAGGGGGCTCTACGAGCAGTACTTC. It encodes CASSLGRRGLYEQYF.

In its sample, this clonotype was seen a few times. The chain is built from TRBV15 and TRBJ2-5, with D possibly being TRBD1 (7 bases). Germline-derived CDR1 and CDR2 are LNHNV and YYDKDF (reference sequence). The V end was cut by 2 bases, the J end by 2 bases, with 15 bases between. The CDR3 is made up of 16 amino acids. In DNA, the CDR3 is TGTGCCACCAGCAGATCCAGGGGGAGGATACAAGAGACCCAGTACTTC. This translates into CATSRSRGRIQETQYF.

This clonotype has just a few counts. The CDR3, as DNA: TGCGCCAGCAGCCAAGAGAAAGGGGCAGGGGACGAGCAGTACTTC. Encoded protein: CASSQEKGAGDEQYF. The chain recombines TRBV4-1 with TRBJ2-7; maybe TRBD1 (6 bases). Trimming left V 0 bases short and J 5 bases short, with 14 bases between. Germline CDR1 MGHRA, CDR2 YSYEKL. The CDR3 runs to 15 residues.

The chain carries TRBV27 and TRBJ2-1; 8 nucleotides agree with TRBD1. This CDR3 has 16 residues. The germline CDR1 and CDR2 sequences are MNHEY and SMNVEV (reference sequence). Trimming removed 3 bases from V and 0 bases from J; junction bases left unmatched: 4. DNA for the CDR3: TGTGCCAGCAGTTTCCGAGACAGGGGCTCCTACAATGAGCAGTTCTTC. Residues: CASSFRDRGSYNEQFF.

The CDR3 coding sequence is TGTGCCAGTCAGTACTTCTCAGGACAGCCCTACACTGAAGCTTTCTTT. Its translation is CASQYFSGQPYTEAFF. The rearrangement joins TRBV19 to TRBJ1-1; D is perhaps TRBD1 (6 bases). The CDR3 length is 16 residues. The germline CDR1 and CDR2 sequences are LNHDA and SQIVND (reference sequence). Trimming left V 8 bases short and J 3 bases short, with 22 bases between.

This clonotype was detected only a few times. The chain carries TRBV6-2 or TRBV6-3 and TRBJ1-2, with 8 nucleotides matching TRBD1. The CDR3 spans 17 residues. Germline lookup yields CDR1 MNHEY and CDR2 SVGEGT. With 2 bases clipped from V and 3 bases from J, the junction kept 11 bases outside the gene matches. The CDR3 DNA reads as TGTGCCAGCAGTTACCCTTCAGGGGGCGCTTATGACTATGGCTACACCTTC. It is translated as CASSYPSGGAYDYGYTF.

The CDR3 DNA sequence: TGTGCCAGCAGCCCCGACTTTGGCGGCGGCTGGGGCTACACCTTC. It yields the protein CASSPDFGGGWGYTF. The rearrangement joins TRBV11-2 to TRBJ1-2, with D unresolved. Germline assignment: CDR1 SGHAT and CDR2 FQNNGV. The CDR3 runs to 15 residues. Trimming stripped 5 bases from V and 8 bases from J, with 21 bases between. The complete variable domain, with remaining parts taken from reference TRBV11-2 and TRBJ1-2, reads EAGVAQSPRYKIIEKRQSVAFWCNPISGHATLYWYQQILGQGPKLLIQFQNNGVVDDSQLPKDRFSAERLKGVDSTLKIQPAKLEDSAVYLCASSPDFGGGWGYTFGSGTRLTVV.

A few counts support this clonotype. CDR3 DNA sequence: TGTGCCAGCAGTTACCTCCCGCCGGACAGGGGGCAGCCCCAGCATTTT. It is translated as CASSYLPPDRGQPQHF. J is TRBJ1-5 and V is TRBV6-2 or TRBV6-3; TRBD1 agrees at 10 bases. Germline CDR1 MNHEY, CDR2 SVGEGT. Trimming at V came to 2 bases and at J to 7 bases, leaving 8 bases not matched to a gene. The CDR3 length is 16 residues.

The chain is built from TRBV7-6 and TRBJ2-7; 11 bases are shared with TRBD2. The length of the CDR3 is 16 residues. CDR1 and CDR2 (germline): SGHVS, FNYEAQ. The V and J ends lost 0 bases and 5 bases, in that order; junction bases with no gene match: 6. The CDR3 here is CASSLALAGEWDEQYF. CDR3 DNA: TGTGCCAGCAGCTTAGCACTAGCGGGGGAATGGGACGAGCAGTACTTC.

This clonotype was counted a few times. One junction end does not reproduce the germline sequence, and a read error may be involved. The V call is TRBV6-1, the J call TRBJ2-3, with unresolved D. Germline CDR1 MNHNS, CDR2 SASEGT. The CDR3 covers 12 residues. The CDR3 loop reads CASSEVGLERCF. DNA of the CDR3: TGTGCCAGCAGTGAGGTCGGTCTAGAGCGATGTTTT.

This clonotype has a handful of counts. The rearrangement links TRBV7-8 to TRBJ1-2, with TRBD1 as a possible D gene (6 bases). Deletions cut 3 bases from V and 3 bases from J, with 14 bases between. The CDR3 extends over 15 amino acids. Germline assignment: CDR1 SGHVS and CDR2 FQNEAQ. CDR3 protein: CASSFRTGLDYGYTF. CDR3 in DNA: TGTGCCAGCAGCTTCCGTACAGGGTTGGACTATGGCTACACCTTC.

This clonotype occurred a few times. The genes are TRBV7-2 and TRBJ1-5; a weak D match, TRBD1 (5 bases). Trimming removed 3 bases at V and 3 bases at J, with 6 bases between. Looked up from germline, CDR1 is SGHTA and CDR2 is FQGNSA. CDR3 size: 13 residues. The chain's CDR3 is CASSFRVNQPQHF. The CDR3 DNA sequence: TGTGCCAGCAGCTTCAGGGTCAATCAGCCCCAGCATTTT.

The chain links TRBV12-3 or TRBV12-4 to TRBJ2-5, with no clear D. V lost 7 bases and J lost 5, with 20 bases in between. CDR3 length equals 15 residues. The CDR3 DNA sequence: TGTGCCAGCACCGGACCAAAGGAAGGCTGGGAGACCCAGTACTTC. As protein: CASTGPKEGWETQYF.

The CDR3: CASSYSNGGQPQHF. CDR3 nucleotides: TGTGCCAGCAGTTACTCGAATGGAGGCCAGCCCCAGCATTTT. The chain joins TRBV6-5 to TRBJ1-5; D unresolved. The V end lost 0 bases, the J end lost 7 bases, and 10 bases lay between the germline ends. This CDR3 region has 14 residues. Germline values: CDR1 MNHEY, CDR2 SVGAGI.

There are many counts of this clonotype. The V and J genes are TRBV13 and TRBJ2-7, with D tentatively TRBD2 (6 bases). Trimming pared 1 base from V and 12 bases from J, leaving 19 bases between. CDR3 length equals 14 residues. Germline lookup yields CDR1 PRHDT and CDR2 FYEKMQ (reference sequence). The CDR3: CASSLAGTPTRLYF. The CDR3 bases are TGTGCCAGCAGCTTAGCTGGGACTCCCACCCGACTGTACTTC. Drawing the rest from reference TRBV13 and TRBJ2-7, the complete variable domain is AAGVIQSPRHLIKEKRETATLKCYPIPRHDTVYWYQQGPGQDPQFLISFYEKMQSDKGSIPDRFSAQQFSDYHSELNMSSLELGDSALYFCASSLAGTPTRLYFGPGTRLTVT.

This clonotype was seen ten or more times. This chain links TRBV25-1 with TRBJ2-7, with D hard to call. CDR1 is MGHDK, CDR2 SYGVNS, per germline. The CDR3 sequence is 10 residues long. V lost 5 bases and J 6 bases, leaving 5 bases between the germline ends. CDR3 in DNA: TGTGCCAGCAGTTTAGGCGAGCAGTACTTC. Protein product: CASSLGEQYF.

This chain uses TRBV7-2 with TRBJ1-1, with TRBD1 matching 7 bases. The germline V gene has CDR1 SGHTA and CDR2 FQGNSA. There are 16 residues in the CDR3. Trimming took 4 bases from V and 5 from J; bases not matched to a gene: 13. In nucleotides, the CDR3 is TGTGCCAGCAGCTCCTGGGGTGGAGGGGGCGGTACTGAAGCTTTCTTT. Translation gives CASSSWGGGGGTEAFF.

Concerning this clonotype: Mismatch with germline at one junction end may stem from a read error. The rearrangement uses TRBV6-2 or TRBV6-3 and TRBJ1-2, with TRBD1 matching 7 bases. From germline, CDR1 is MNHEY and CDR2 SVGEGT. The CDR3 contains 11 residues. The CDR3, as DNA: TGTGCCAGCAGTTCGGGACAGCCTGCGAACTTC. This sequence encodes CASSSGQPANF.

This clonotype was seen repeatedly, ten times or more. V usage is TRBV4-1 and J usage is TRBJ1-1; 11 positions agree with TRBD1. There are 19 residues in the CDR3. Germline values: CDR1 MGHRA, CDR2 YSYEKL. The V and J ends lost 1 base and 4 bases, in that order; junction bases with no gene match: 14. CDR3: CASSQVGVGQGVGSTEAFF. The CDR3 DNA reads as TGCGCCAGCAGCCAAGTTGGTGTGGGACAGGGGGTCGGTAGCACTGAAGCTTTCTTT.

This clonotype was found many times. In DNA, the CDR3 is TGTGCCACCAGTGATGGCAGCTACTCCTACGAGCAGTACTTC. Its protein product is CATSDGSYSYEQYF. The chain carries TRBV24-1 and TRBJ2-7; D is unclear. This CDR3 comprises 14 residues. CDR1 is KGHDR, CDR2 SFDVKD, per germline. V lost 3 bases, J lost 0 bases, and 8 bases lay in between.

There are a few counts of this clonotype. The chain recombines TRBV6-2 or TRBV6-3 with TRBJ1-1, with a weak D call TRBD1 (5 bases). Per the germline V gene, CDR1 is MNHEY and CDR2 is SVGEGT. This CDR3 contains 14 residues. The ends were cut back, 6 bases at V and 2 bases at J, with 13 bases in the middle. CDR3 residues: CASSEDKTNTEAFF. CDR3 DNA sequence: TGTGCCAGCAGCGAGGACAAGACCAACACTGAAGCTTTCTTT.

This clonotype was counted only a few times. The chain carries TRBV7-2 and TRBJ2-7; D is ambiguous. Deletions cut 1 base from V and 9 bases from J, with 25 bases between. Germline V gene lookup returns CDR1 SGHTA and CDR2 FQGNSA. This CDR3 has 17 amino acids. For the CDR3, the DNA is TGTGCCAGCAGCTTAGATATGGGCATGACCTTACGAGTGCGGCAGTACTTC. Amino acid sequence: CASSLDMGMTLRVRQYF.

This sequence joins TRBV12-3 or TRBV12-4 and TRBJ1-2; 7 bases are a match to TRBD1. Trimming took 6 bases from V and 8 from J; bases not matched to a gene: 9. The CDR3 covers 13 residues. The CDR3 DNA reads TGTGCCAGCAGCTCCCCCACAGGGGAAGGCTACACCTTC. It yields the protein CASSSPTGEGYTF.

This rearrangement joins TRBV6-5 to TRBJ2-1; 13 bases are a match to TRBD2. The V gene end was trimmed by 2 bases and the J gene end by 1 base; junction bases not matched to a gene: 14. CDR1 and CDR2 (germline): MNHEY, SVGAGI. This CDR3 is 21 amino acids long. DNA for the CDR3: TGTGCCAGCAGTTACCCCAAAGGGACTAGCGGGGAGGGGGTTTCCTACAATGAGCAGTTCTTC. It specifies CASSYPKGTSGEGVSYNEQFF.

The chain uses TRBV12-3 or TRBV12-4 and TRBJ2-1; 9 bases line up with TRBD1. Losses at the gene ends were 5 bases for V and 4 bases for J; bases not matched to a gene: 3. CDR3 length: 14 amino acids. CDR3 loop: CASSNRGLYNEQFF. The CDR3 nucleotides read TGTGCCAGCAGTAACAGGGGGCTGTACAATGAGCAGTTCTTC.

The CDR3 nucleotides read TGTGCCAGCAGCTTACCGGTGGACAAACAAGGAAACACCATATATTTT. Protein: CASSLPVDKQGNTIYF. V and J are TRBV7-9 and TRBJ1-3, with TRBD1 as a possible D gene (5 bases). CDR1 SEHNR and CDR2 FQNEAQ come from the germline V gene (reference sequence). Trimming removed 2 bases at V and 4 bases at J, with 15 bases between. The CDR3 totals 16 residues.

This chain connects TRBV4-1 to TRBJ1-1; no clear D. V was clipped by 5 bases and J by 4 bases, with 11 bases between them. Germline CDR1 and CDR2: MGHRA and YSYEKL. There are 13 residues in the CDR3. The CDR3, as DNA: TGCGCCAGCAGCGGGAAAGGTGGCACTGAAGCTTTCTTT. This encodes CASSGKGGTEAFF.

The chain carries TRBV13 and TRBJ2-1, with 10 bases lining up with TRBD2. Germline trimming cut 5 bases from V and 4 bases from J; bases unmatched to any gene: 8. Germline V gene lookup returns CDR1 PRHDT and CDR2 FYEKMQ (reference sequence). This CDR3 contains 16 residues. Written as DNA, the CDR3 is TGTGCCAGCAGCGCACGACTAGCGGGCCATTACAATGAGCAGTTCTTC. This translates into CASSARLAGHYNEQFF.

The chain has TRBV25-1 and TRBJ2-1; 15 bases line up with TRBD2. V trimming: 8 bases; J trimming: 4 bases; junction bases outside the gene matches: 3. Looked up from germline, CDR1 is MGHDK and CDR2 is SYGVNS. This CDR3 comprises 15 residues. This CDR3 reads CASGLAGGHYNEQFF. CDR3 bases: TGTGCCAGCGGACTAGCGGGGGGGCATTACAATGAGCAGTTCTTC.